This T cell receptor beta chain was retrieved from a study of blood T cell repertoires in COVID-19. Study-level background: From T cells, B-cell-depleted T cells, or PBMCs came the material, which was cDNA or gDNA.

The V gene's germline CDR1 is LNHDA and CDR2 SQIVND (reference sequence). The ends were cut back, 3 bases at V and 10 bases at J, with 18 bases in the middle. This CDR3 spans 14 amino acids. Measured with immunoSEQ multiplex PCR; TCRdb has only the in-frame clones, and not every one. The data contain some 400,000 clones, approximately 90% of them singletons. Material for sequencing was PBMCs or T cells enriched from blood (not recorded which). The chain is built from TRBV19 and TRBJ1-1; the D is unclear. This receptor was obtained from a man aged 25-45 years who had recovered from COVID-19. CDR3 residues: CASSMLSWQRGAFF. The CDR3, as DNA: TGTGCCAGTAGTATGTTGAGTTGGCAGCGGGGAGCTTTCTTT.